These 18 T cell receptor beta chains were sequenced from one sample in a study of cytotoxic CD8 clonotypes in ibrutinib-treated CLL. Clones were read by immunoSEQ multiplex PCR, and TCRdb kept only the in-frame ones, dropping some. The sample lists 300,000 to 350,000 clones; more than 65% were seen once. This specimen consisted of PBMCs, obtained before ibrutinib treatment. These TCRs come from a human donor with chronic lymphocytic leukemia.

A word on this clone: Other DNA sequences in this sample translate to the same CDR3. The CDR3 spells CASSFGGSYEQYF. The CDR3 DNA sequence: TGCGCCAGCAGCTTTGGAGGGAGCTACGAGCAGTACTTC. V is TRBV5-1 and J is TRBJ2-7; perhaps TRBD2 as D (6 bases). Trimming took off 2 bases at V and 3 bases at J, with 9 bases between the two ends. The CDR3 loop spans 13 amino acids. CDR1 and CDR2 (germline): SGHRS, YFSETQ. Looking up the rest from reference TRBV5-1 and TRBJ2-7 gives the full variable domain: KAGVTQTPRYLIKTRGQQVTLSCSPISGHRSVSWYQQTPGQGLQFLFEYFSETQRNKGNFPGRFSGRQFSNSRSEMNVSTLELGDSALYLCASSFGGSYEQYFGPGTRLTVT.

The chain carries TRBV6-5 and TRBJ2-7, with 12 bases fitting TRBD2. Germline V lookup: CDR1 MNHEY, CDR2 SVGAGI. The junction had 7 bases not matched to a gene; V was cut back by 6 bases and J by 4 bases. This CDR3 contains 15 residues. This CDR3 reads CASRSTSGRRYEQYF. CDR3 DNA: TGTGCCAGCAGGAGTACTAGCGGGAGGAGGTACGAGCAGTACTTC.

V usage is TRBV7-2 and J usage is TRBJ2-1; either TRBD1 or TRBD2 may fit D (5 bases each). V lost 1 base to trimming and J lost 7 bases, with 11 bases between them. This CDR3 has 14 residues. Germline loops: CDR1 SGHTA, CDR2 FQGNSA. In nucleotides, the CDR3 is TGTGCCAGCAGCTTAGACGGGGACCTGAATGAGCAGTTCTTC. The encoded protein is CASSLDGDLNEQFF.

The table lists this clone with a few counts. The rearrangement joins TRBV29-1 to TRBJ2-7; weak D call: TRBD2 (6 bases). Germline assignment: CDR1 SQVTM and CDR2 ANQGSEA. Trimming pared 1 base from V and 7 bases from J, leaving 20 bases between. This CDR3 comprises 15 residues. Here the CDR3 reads CSVEGGAGEWREQYF. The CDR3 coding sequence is TGCAGCGTTGAAGGGGGAGCGGGCGAATGGCGTGAGCAGTACTTC.

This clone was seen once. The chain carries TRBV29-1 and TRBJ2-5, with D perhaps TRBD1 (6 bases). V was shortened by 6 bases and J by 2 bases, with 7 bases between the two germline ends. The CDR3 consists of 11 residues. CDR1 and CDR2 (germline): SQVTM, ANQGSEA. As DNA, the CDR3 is TGCAGCGTGGACAGTCAAGAGACCCAGTACTTC. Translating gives CSVDSQETQYF.

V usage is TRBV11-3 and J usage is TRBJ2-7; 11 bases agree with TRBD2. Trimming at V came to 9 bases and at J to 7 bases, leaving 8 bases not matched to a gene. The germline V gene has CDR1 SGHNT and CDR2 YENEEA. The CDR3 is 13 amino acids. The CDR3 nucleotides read TGTGCCAGGCCGGCTAGCGGGAGGTGGGAGCAGTACTTC. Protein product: CARPASGRWEQYF.

Here the CDR3 DNA reads TGTGCCAGCAGCGTGGGGGGAACACAAGAGACCCAGTACTTC. Translation: CASSVGGTQETQYF. The rearrangement joins TRBV9 to TRBJ2-5; a possible D gene is TRBD2 (6 bases). From germline, CDR1 is SGDLS and CDR2 YYNGEE. V lost 2 bases to trimming and J lost 2 bases, with 10 bases between them. There are 14 residues in the CDR3.

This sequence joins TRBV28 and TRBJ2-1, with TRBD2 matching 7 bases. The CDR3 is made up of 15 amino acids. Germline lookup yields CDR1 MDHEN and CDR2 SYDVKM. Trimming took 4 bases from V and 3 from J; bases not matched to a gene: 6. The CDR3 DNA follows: TGTGCCAGCAGTTCCAGGGAGGGGCTCTACAATGAGCAGTTCTTC. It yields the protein CASSSREGLYNEQFF.

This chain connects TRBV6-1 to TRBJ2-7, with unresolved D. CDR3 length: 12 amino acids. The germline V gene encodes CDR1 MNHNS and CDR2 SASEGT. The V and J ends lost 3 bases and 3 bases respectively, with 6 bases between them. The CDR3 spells CASSEPYYEQYF. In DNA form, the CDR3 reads TGTGCCAGCAGTGAGCCTTACTACGAGCAGTACTTC.

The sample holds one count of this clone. CDR3: CASSHKLTGPYEQYF. The CDR3 DNA reads as TGCGCCAGCAGCCATAAATTGACAGGGCCCTACGAGCAGTACTTC. This chain uses TRBV5-1 with TRBJ2-7; the match to TRBD1 covers 7 bases. Germline trimming cut 4 bases from V and 2 bases from J; bases unmatched to any gene: 9. The CDR3 totals 15 residues. The germline gives CDR1 SGHRS, CDR2 YFSETQ.

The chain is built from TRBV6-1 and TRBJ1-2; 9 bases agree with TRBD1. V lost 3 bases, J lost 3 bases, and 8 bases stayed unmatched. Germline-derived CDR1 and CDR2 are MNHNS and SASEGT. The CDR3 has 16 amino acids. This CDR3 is CASSEFDRGFHYGYTF. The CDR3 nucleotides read TGTGCCAGCAGTGAGTTCGACAGGGGGTTTCACTATGGCTACACCTTC.

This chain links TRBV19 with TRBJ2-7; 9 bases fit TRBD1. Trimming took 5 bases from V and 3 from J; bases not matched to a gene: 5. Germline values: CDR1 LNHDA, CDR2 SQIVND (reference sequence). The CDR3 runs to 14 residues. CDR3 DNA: TGTGCCAGTAGTCAACAGGGGGCTGGCTACGAGCAGTACTTC. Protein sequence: CASSQQGAGYEQYF.

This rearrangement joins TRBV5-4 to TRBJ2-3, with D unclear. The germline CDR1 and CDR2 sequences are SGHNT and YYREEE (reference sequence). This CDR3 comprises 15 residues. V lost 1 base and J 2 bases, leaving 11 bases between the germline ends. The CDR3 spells CASSLLGPDTDTQYF. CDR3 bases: TGTGCCAGCAGCTTGTTAGGGCCTGACACAGATACGCAGTATTTT.

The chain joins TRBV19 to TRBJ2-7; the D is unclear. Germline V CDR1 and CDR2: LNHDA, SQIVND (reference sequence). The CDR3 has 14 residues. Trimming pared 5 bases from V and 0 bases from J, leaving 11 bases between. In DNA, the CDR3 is TGTGCCAGTAGTGGTCAGACAAGCTCCTACGAGCAGTACTTC. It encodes CASSGQTSSYEQYF.

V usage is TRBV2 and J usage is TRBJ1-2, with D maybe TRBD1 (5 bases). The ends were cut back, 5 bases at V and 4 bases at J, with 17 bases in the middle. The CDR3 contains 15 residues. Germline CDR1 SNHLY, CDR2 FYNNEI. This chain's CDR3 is CASSLGLDTGYGYTF. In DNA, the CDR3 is TGTGCCAGCAGTTTAGGACTGGACACGGGCTATGGCTACACCTTC.

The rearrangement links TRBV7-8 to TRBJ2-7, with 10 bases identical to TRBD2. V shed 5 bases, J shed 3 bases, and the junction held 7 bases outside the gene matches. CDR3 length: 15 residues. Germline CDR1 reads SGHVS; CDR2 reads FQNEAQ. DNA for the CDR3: TGTGCCAGCAGCACACGGACTAGCGGAAACTACGAGCAGTACTTC. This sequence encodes CASSTRTSGNYEQYF.

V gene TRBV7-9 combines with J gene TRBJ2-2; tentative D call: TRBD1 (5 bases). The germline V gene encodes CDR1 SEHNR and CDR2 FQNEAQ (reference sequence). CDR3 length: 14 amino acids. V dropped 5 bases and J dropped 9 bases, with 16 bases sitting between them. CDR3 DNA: TGTGCCAGCAGCCCCGACAGCCCCGAAAGGGAGCTGTTTTTT. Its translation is CASSPDSPERELFF.

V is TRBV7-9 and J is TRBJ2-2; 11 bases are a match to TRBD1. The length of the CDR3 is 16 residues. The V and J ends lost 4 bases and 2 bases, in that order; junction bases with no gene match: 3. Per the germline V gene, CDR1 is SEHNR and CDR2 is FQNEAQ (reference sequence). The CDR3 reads CASSSRTGGNTGELFF. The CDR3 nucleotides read TGTGCCAGCAGCTCACGGACAGGGGGCAACACCGGGGAGCTGTTTTTT. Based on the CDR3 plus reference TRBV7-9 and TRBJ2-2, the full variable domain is DTGVSQNPRHKITKRGQNVTFRCDPISEHNRLYWYRQTLGQGPEFLTYFQNEAQLEKSRLLSDRFSAERPKGSFSTLEIQRTEQGDSAMYLCASSSRTGGNTGELFFGEGSRLTVL.